These 13 T cell receptor beta chains originate from one sample sequenced in a study of cytomegalovirus exposure and HLA in healthy donors. A multiplex PCR was run with 60 Vbeta primers and 13 Jbeta primers. The method was immunoSEQ multiplex PCR; TCRdb's version includes in-frame clones alone and lacks a portion of them. The sample lists roughly 160,000 clones; roughly four fifths were seen once. Sequencing was carried out using PBMCs. Source of these receptors: a man aged 50 to 59 in good health and CMV-seropositive.

This rearrangement joins TRBV5-4 to TRBJ2-7; TRBD1 matches 7 bases. This CDR3 contains 13 residues. Germline CDR1 and CDR2: SGHNT and YYREEE (reference sequence). V lost 0 bases and J lost 5; bases outside the gene matches: 2. CDR3 nucleotide sequence: TGTGCCAGCAGCTTGGACAGGGGAAACGAGCAGTACTTC. It translates to CASSLDRGNEQYF. Full variable domain (remainder filled in from reference TRBV5-4 and TRBJ2-7): ETGVTQSPTHLIKTRGQQVTLRCSSQSGHNTVSWYQQALGQGPQFIFQYYREEENGRGNFPPRFSGLQFPNYSSELNVNALELDDSALYLCASSLDRGNEQYFGPGTRLTVT.

V and J are TRBV7-3 and TRBJ2-2, with 11 bases matching TRBD2. Germline CDR1 SGHTA, CDR2 FQGTGA. The V segment lost 6 bases and the J segment 2 bases; nucleotides outside the gene matches: 5. CDR3 size: 16 residues. CDR3 coding DNA: TGTGCCAGCAGTCTAGCGGGGGGTTCCAACACCGGGGAGCTGTTTTTT. Translated, it gives CASSLAGGSNTGELFF.

The rearrangement links TRBV25-1 to TRBJ1-2; the D is unclear. V was trimmed by 3 bases and J by 7 bases, leaving 27 bases between them. The CDR3 consists of 18 residues. The germline gives CDR1 MGHDK, CDR2 SYGVNS. The CDR3 nucleotides are TGTGCCAGCAGTGATGTCCCGGGATTGGGCCCTTTGAACGGTGGCTACACCTTC. Protein: CASSDVPGLGPLNGGYTF.

The rearrangement uses TRBV29-1 and TRBJ2-2; TRBD1 is a possible D gene (6 bases). The CDR3 runs to 12 residues. The V and J ends lost 7 bases and 1 base respectively, with 7 bases between them. Germline loops: CDR1 SQVTM, CDR2 ANQGSEA. The CDR3 DNA follows: TGCAGCGCGACAGGGAACACCGGGGAGCTGTTTTTT. It specifies CSATGNTGELFF.

The chain recombines TRBV27 with TRBJ2-7, with 7 positions matching TRBD1. The CDR3 covers 15 residues. Germline lookup yields CDR1 MNHEY and CDR2 SMNVEV (reference sequence). Unmatched junction bases numbered 3, after V lost 1 base and J lost 0 bases. CDR3 residues: CASSLLDRDSYEQYF. CDR3 sequence (DNA): TGTGCCAGCAGTTTATTAGACAGGGACTCCTACGAGCAGTACTTC.

The chain links TRBV30 to TRBJ1-4; D is unresolved. The CDR3 runs 14 residues. Germline values: CDR1 GTSNPN, CDR2 SVGIG (reference sequence). The V end lost 5 bases, the J end lost 5 bases, and 15 bases lay between the germline ends. CDR3 in DNA: TGTGCCTGGTCTCCCGGACTGGGAAATGAAAAACTGTTTTTT. Translation gives CAWSPGLGNEKLFF.

This chain joins TRBV30 and TRBJ1-2; D remains unclear. The CDR3 length is 13 residues. The germline gives CDR1 GTSNPN, CDR2 SVGIG (reference sequence). The ends were cut back, 1 base at V and 3 bases at J, with 9 bases in the middle. The DNA of the CDR3 is TGTGCCTGGAGTGAAGGAGAGGACTATGGCTACACCTTC. This codes for CAWSEGEDYGYTF.

This chain joins TRBV7-2 and TRBJ2-4, with a tentative D call TRBD1 (5 bases). V was clipped by 0 bases and J by 7 bases, with 13 bases between them. The CDR3 length is 15 residues. Germline-derived CDR1 and CDR2 are SGHTA and FQGNSA. The CDR3 loop is CASSLAGQGGNIQYF. The CDR3 bases are TGTGCCAGCAGCTTAGCTGGGCAGGGTGGGAACATTCAGTACTTC.

Remarks on this clone: At one end, the junction sequence differs from germline, possibly due to a read error. V and J are TRBV18 and TRBJ2-5; 11 nucleotides align to TRBD2. CDR1 and CDR2 from the germline V gene are KGHSH and LQKENI. This CDR3 contains 15 residues. Here the CDR3 reads CASSPLAGEQETQYF. The CDR3 bases are TGTGCCAGCTCGCCACTAGCGGGAGAGCAAGAGACCCAGTACTTC.

The rearrangement links TRBV27 to TRBJ1-1; D remains unclear. Deletions cut 3 bases from V and 5 bases from J, with 10 bases between. This CDR3 is 13 amino acids long. The germline V gene has CDR1 MNHEY and CDR2 SMNVEV (reference sequence). The CDR3 protein is CASSFARGTEAFF. DNA for the CDR3: TGTGCCAGCAGTTTCGCGAGAGGGACTGAAGCTTTCTTT.

The chain uses TRBV6-1 and TRBJ1-5; D is undetermined. The CDR3 sequence is 13 residues long. Germline assignment: CDR1 MNHNS and CDR2 SASEGT. The V end lost 6 bases, the J end lost 2 bases, and 8 bases lay between the germline ends. The CDR3 bases are TGTGCCAGCAGGGAGTCCGGCAATCAGCCCCAGCATTTT. It codes for CASRESGNQPQHF.

This chain's CDR3 is CASSALPGQGTGELFF. CDR3 in DNA: TGTGCCAGCAGCGCGCTACCGGGACAGGGTACCGGGGAGCTGTTTTTT. The chain joins TRBV9 to TRBJ2-2, with 9 bases that match TRBD1. CDR1 and CDR2 (germline): SGDLS, YYNGEE. Trimming removed 3 bases from V and 5 bases from J; junction bases left unmatched: 8. The length of the CDR3 is 16 residues.

This clone was recorded once. The rearrangement links TRBV6-5 to TRBJ1-2, with TRBD1 as a possible D gene (6 bases). This CDR3 has 13 amino acids. Germline V gene sequence: CDR1 MNHEY, CDR2 SVGAGI. The V and J ends lost 6 bases and 7 bases respectively, with 15 bases between them. The CDR3 bases are TGTGCCAGCAGGACACAGGGTGTAGGTGGCTACACCTTC. This gives the protein CASRTQGVGGYTF.